A selection of T cell receptor beta chains follows, all from one sample in a study of blood T cells in healthy people across ages. TCRdb redid the calling of the 5' RACE reads with MiXCR, one entry per CDR3 protein. The sample consists of about 1,600,000 distinct CDR3 sequences, roughly 45% of them appearing once. The specimen was blood. These TCRs come from a woman between 18 and 29 years old in good health. Each CDR3 is given with its conserved first and last residue. D genes are given only for firm matches. Not all rows give a size; the values are once, few, many and, for expanded clones, a class.

>-|TRBD2|TRBV3-1|TRBJ2-3
TGTGCCAGCAGCCCCTTGAGGGCGGGAGGGAGCACAGATACGCAGTATTTT
CASSPLRAGGSTDTQYF
>-|TRBD2|TRBV18|TRBJ2-1
TGTGCCAGCTCACCGGGACTAGATCGGGAGCAGTTCTTC
CASSPGLDREQFF
>-|TRBD2|TRBV10-3|TRBJ2-5
TGTGCCATCAGTGAGAGGGGGACTAGCTTGGATGAGCAGTACTTC
CAISERGTSLDEQYF
>-|TRBD1|TRBV10-2|TRBJ1-6
TGCGCCAGCAGTGCACAGGGGGGTAATTCACCCCTCCACTTT
CASSAQGGNSPLHF
>few|TRBD1|TRBV7-9|TRBJ2-7
TGTGCCAGCAGCTCCGACCCGGGACAGGGTTTTTACGAGCAGTACTTC
CASSSDPGQGFYEQYF
>once|TRBD1|TRBV2|TRBJ2-7
TGTGCCAGCAGGGCCTTGACAGGGGGGTCCTACGAGCAGTACTTC
CASRALTGGSYEQYF
>-|-|TRBV10-3|TRBJ1-2
TGTGCCATCAGTGAGGGGCGCTCCTATGGCTACACCTTC
CAISEGRSYGYTF
>many|-|TRBV12-3/TRBV12-4|TRBJ1-5
TGCGCCAGCAGCTTAACAGTCAATCAGCCCCAGCATTTT
CASSLTVNQPQHF
>-|-|TRBV4-2|TRBJ2-7
TGTGCCAGCAGCCAAGATTTAGCGGAGTCCTACGAGCAGTACTTC
CASSQDLAESYEQYF
>-|TRBD1|TRBV20-1|TRBJ2-7
TGCAGTGCTAGAGGTACCGGGACAGGGGCCTACGAGCAGTACTTC
CSARGTGTGAYEQYF